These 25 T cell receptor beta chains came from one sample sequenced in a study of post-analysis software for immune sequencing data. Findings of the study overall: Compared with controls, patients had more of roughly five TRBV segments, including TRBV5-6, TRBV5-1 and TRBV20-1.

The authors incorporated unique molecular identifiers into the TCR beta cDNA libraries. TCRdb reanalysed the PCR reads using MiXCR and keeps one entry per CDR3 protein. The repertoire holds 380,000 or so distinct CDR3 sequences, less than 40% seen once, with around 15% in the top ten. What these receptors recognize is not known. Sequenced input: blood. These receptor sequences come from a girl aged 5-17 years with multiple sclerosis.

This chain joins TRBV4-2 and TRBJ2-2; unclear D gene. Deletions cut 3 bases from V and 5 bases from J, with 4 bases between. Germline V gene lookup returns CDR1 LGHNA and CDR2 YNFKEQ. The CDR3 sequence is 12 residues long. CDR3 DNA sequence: TGTGCCAGCAGCCACGGGACCGGGGAGCTGTTTTTT. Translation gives CASSHGTGELFF.

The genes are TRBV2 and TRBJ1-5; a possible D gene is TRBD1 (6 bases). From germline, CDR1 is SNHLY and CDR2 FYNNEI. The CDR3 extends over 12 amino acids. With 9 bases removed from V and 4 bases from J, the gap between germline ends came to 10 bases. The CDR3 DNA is TGTGCCAGTAACAGGGAGAATCAGCCCCAGCATTTT. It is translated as CASNRENQPQHF.

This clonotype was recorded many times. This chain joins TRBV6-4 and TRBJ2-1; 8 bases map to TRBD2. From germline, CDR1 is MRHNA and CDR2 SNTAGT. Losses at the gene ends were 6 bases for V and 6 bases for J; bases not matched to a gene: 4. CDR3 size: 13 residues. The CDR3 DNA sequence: TGTGCCAGCAGCCTCGGACTAGCCAATGAGCAGTTCTTC. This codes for CASSLGLANEQFF.

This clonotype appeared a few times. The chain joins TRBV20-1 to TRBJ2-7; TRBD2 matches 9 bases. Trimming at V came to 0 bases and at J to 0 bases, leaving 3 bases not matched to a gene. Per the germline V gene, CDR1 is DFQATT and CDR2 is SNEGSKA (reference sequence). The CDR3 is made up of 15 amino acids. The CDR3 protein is CSARDPTSGSYEQYF. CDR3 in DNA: TGCAGTGCTAGAGATCCGACTAGCGGCTCCTACGAGCAGTACTTC.

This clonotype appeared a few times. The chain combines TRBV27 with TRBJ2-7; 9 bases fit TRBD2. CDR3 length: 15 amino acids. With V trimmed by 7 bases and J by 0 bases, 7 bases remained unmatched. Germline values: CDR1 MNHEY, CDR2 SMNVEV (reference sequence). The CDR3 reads CASTSLAGTSYEQYF. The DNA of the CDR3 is TGTGCCAGCACTAGTCTAGCGGGGACCTCCTACGAGCAGTACTTC.

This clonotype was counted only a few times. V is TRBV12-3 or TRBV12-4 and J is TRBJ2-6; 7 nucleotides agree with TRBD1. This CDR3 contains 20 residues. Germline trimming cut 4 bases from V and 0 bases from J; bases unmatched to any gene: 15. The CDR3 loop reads CASSSTPGTATASGANVLTF. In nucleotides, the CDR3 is TGTGCCAGCAGTTCCACCCCCGGGACAGCGACCGCCTCTGGGGCCAACGTCCTGACTTTC.

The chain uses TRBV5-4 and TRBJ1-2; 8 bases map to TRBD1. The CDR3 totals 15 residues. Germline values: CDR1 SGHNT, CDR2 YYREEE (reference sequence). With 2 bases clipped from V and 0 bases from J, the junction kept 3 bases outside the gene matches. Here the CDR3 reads CASSFGQGANYGYTF. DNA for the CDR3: TGTGCCAGCAGCTTCGGACAGGGAGCTAACTATGGCTACACCTTC.

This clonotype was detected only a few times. CDR3 protein: CASSLEAVSSYEQYF. CDR3 DNA sequence: TGTGCCAGCAGCTTGGAGGCGGTTAGCTCCTACGAGCAGTACTTC. This chain connects TRBV7-2 to TRBJ2-7; D is perhaps TRBD2 (5 bases). The CDR3 totals 15 residues. V lost 3 bases, J lost 0 bases, and 12 bases lay in between. Germline assignment: CDR1 SGHTA and CDR2 FQGNSA.

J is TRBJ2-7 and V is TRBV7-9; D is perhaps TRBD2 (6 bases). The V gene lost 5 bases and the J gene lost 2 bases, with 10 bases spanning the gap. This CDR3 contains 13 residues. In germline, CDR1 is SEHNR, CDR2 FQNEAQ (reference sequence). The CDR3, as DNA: TGTGCCAGCAGCGTTCCGGGGGCCTACGAGCAGTACTTC. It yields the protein CASSVPGAYEQYF.

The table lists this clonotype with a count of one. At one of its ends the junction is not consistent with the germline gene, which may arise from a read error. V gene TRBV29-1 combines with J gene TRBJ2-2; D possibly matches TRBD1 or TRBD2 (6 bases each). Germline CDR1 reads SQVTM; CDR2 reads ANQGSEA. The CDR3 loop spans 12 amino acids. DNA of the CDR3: TGCAACGTTGATCGGGGGCTTGGGGAGCTGTTTTTT. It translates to CNVDRGLGELFF.

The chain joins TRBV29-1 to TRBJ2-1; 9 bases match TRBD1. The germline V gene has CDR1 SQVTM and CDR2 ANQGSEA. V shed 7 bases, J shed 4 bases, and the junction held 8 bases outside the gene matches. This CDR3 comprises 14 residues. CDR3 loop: CSGKQGAHYNEQFF. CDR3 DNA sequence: TGCAGCGGGAAACAGGGGGCGCATTACAATGAGCAGTTCTTC.

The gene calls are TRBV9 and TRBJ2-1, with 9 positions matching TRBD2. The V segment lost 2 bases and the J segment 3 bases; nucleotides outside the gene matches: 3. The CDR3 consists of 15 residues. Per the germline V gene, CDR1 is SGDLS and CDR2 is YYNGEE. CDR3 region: CASSVSGGYYNEQFF. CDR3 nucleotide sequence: TGTGCCAGCAGCGTTAGCGGGGGTTACTACAATGAGCAGTTCTTC. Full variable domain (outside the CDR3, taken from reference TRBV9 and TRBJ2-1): DSGVTQTPKHLITATGQRVTLRCSPRSGDLSVYWYQQSLDQGLQFLIQYYNGEERAKGNILERFSAQQFPDLHSELNLSSLELGDSALYFCASSVSGGYYNEQFFGPGTRLTVL.

The CDR3 DNA sequence: TGTGCCAGCAGTTATCACTCGGCCCCAAGCACAGATACGCAGTATTTT. It specifies CASSYHSAPSTDTQYF. This chain links TRBV6-5 with TRBJ2-3; D is unclear. CDR1 MNHEY and CDR2 SVGAGI come from the germline V gene. The CDR3 totals 16 residues. Trimming stripped 3 bases from V and 0 bases from J, with 13 bases between.

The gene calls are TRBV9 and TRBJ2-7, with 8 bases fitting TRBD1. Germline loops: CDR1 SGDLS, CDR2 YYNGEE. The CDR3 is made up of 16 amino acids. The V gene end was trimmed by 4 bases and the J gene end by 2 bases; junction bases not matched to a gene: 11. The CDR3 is CASSLSGTGGTYEQYF. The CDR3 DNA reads TGTGCCAGCAGCTTATCCGGGACAGGAGGAACCTACGAGCAGTACTTC.

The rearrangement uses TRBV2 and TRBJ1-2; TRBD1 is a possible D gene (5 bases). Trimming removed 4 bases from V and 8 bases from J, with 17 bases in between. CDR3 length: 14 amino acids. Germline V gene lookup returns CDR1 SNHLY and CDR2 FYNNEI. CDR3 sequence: CASSGVIQGEGYTF. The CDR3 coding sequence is TGTGCCAGCAGTGGAGTAATTCAGGGAGAAGGCTACACCTTC.

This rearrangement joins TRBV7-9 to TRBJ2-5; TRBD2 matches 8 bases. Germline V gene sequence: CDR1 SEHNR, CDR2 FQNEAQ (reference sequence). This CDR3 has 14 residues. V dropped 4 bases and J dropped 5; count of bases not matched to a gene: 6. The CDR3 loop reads CASSSGLELETQYF. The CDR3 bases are TGTGCCAGCAGCTCGGGACTAGAGTTGGAGACCCAGTACTTC.

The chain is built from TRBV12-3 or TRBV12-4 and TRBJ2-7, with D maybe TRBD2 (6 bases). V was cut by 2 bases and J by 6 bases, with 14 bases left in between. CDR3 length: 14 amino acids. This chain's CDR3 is CASSLRGISIEQYF. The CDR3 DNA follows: TGTGCCAGCAGTTTACGCGGGATTTCCATCGAGCAGTACTTC.

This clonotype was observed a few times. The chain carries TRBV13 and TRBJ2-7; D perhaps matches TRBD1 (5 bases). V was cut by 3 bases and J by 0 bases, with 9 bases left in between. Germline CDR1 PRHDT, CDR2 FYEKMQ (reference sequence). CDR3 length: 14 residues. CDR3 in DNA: TGTGCCAGCAGCTTGGCAGGGATCTCCTACGAGCAGTACTTC. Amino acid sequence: CASSLAGISYEQYF.

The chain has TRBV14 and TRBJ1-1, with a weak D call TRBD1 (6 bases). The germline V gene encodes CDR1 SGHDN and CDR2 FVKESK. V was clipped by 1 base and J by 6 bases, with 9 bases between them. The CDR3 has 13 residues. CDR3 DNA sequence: TGTGCCAGCAGCCAAGGGCGGGGGCCTGAAGCTTTCTTT. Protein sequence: CASSQGRGPEAFF.

CDR3 bases: TGCGCCAGCAAGGGGAGACTTAACTATGGCTACACCTTC. Translating it yields CASKGRLNYGYTF. The chain employs TRBV5-1 and TRBJ1-2; perhaps TRBD1 as D (5 bases). There are 13 residues in the CDR3. Germline CDR1 reads SGHRS; CDR2 reads YFSETQ. With 6 bases removed from V and 1 base from J, the gap between germline ends came to 10 bases.

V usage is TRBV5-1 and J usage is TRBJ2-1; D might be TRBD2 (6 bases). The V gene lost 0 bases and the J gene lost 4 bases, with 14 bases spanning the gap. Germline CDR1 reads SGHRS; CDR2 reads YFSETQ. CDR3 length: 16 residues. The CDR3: CASSLGGDPIYNEQFF. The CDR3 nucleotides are TGCGCCAGCAGCTTGGGCGGGGATCCCATATACAATGAGCAGTTCTTC.

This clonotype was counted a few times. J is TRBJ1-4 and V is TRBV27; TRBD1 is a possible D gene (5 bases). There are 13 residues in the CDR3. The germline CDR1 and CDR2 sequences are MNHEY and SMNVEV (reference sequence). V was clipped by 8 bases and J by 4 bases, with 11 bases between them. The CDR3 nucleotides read TGTGCCAGCGGAAGACAGATTAATGAAAAACTGTTTTTT. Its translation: CASGRQINEKLFF.

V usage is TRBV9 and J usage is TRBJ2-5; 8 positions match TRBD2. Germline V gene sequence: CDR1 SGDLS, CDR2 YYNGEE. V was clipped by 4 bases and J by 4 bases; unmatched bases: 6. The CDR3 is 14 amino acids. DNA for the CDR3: TGTGCCAGCAGCCCAGCGGGGGTCCGAGAGACCCAGTACTTC. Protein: CASSPAGVRETQYF. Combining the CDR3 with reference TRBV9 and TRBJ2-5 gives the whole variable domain DSGVTQTPKHLITATGQRVTLRCSPRSGDLSVYWYQQSLDQGLQFLIQYYNGEERAKGNILERFSAQQFPDLHSELNLSSLELGDSALYFCASSPAGVRETQYFGPGTRLLVL.

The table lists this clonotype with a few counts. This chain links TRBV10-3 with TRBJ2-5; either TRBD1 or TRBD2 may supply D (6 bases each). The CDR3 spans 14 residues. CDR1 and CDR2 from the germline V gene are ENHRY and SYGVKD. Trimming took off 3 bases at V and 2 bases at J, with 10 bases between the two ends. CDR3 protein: CAISERGRQETQYF. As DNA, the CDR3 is TGTGCCATCAGTGAACGGGGGCGGCAAGAGACCCAGTACTTC.

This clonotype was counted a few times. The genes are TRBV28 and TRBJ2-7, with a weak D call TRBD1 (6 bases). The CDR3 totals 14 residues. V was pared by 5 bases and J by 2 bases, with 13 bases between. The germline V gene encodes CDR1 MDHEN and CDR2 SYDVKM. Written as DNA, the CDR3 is TGTGCCAGCAGTCCAGGGACACCTCCCTACGAGCAGTACTTC. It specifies CASSPGTPPYEQYF.